The rows below give T cell receptor beta chains drawn from one sample of a study of response to subunit inactivated influenza vaccine. TCRdb processed the RT-PCR reads anew with MiXCR; each CDR3 protein has one entry. The top ten clones hold roughly 10% of a sample with over 800,000 distinct CDR3 sequences, 21% of them seen once. Sequenced here: PBMCs from blood, sampled 5 days after vaccination. The receptors shown here come from a man between 45 and 60 years old who received an inactivated influenza vaccine. Both conserved end residues are trimmed from each CDR3. D genes are given only for firm matches. Size is stated for part of the rows, as once, few or many counts, or as a class when the clone is expanded.

V gene: TRBV28; J gene: TRBJ2-1; D gene: TRBD1; clone size: few; CDR3 protein: ASSLRGLGQGGSYNEQF
V gene: TRBV20-1; J gene: TRBJ2-7; D gene: -; clone size: -; CDR3 protein: SARVYGRGRSYEQY
V gene: TRBV11-1; J gene: TRBJ2-1; D gene: -; clone size: -; CDR3 protein: ASTTGRNEQF
V gene: TRBV28; J gene: TRBJ2-3; D gene: TRBD2; clone size: many; CDR3 protein: ASSASGPVDTQY
V gene: TRBV15; J gene: TRBJ2-5; D gene: -; clone size: -; CDR3 protein: ATSRANRQETQY
V gene: TRBV12-3/TRBV12-4; J gene: TRBJ1-4; D gene: -; clone size: few; CDR3 protein: ASSPPGGKGKLF
V gene: TRBV7-2; J gene: TRBJ2-7; D gene: TRBD1; clone size: few; CDR3 protein: ASSRDSGTGAYEQY
V gene: TRBV7-9; J gene: TRBJ2-1; D gene: -; clone size: few; CDR3 protein: ASKGGGSNEQF
V gene: TRBV15; J gene: TRBJ2-1; D gene: TRBD1; clone size: few; CDR3 protein: ATSTGQGNEQF
V gene: TRBV20-1; J gene: TRBJ2-5; D gene: -; clone size: -; CDR3 protein: SASPGVETQY
V gene: TRBV6-2/TRBV6-3; J gene: TRBJ2-6; D gene: -; clone size: -; CDR3 protein: ASSYRANGANVLT
V gene: TRBV11-2; J gene: TRBJ2-3; D gene: TRBD2; clone size: -; CDR3 protein: ASSLDAGARTDTQY
V gene: TRBV20-1; J gene: TRBJ2-1; D gene: TRBD2; clone size: few; CDR3 protein: SARTTAGSSYNEQF
V gene: TRBV10-3; J gene: TRBJ2-7; D gene: -; clone size: -; CDR3 protein: AISDAGGIYEQY
V gene: TRBV20-1; J gene: TRBJ2-1; D gene: -; clone size: -; CDR3 protein: SARPGSPPRNEQF
V gene: TRBV10-3; J gene: TRBJ1-2; D gene: TRBD1; clone size: -; CDR3 protein: TISLGPTGQGRYGYT
V gene: TRBV9; J gene: TRBJ2-7; D gene: TRBD2; clone size: -; CDR3 protein: ASSGGASGRQQQY
V gene: TRBV9; J gene: TRBJ2-1; D gene: -; clone size: -; CDR3 protein: ASSPSGGAQQQF
V gene: TRBV5-1; J gene: TRBJ2-2; D gene: TRBD1; clone size: few; CDR3 protein: ASGTGTDWLGELF
V gene: TRBV25-1; J gene: TRBJ1-4; D gene: -; clone size: few; CDR3 protein: ASSVSLSGNEKLF
V gene: TRBV9; J gene: TRBJ1-1; D gene: -; clone size: -; CDR3 protein: ASSYSGATVNTEAF
V gene: TRBV7-2; J gene: TRBJ2-6; D gene: -; clone size: many; CDR3 protein: ASSLALGAGANVLT
V gene: TRBV28; J gene: TRBJ2-3; D gene: TRBD1; clone size: once; CDR3 protein: ASSLEDRSYTDTQY
V gene: TRBV28; J gene: TRBJ2-4; D gene: TRBD2; clone size: -; CDR3 protein: ASSPNLAGAKNIQY
V gene: TRBV27; J gene: TRBJ2-5; D gene: TRBD1; clone size: -; CDR3 protein: ASSDRPLQGPPQETQY
V gene: TRBV7-2; J gene: TRBJ2-1; D gene: TRBD2; clone size: few; CDR3 protein: ASSLGSGIEQF
V gene: TRBV9; J gene: TRBJ2-3; D gene: -; clone size: -; CDR3 protein: ASSVDPSTQDTQY
V gene: TRBV10-3; J gene: TRBJ2-3; D gene: -; clone size: once; CDR3 protein: AINGLDKAGRDTQY
V gene: TRBV5-1; J gene: TRBJ2-6; D gene: TRBD1; clone size: few; CDR3 protein: ASSLQGGTANVLT
V gene: TRBV7-8; J gene: TRBJ2-1; D gene: TRBD2; clone size: -; CDR3 protein: ASSLFAGGYNEQF
V gene: TRBV4-1; J gene: TRBJ1-5; D gene: -; clone size: many; CDR3 protein: ASSQIEAGAGQPQH
V gene: TRBV20-1; J gene: TRBJ2-1; D gene: -; clone size: few; CDR3 protein: SARDGGSTYNEQF
V gene: TRBV4-1; J gene: TRBJ2-1; D gene: TRBD1; clone size: -; CDR3 protein: ASSQDKGARSYNEQF
V gene: TRBV20-1; J gene: TRBJ2-3; D gene: TRBD2; clone size: -; CDR3 protein: SARAASGRDTDTQY
V gene: TRBV11-1; J gene: TRBJ1-4; D gene: -; clone size: few; CDR3 protein: ASSIRRGTDWKAKEKLF
V gene: TRBV4-3; J gene: TRBJ1-1; D gene: -; clone size: few; CDR3 protein: ASSQYGGIGTEAF
V gene: TRBV19; J gene: TRBJ2-2; D gene: TRBD1; clone size: few; CDR3 protein: ASSTEGTGNTGELF
V gene: TRBV29-1; J gene: TRBJ1-1; D gene: TRBD1; clone size: -; CDR3 protein: SVQTGRNTEAF
V gene: TRBV20-1; J gene: TRBJ2-2; D gene: TRBD2; clone size: many; CDR3 protein: SALLFGGRDSGELF
V gene: TRBV28; J gene: TRBJ2-3; D gene: -; clone size: -; CDR3 protein: ASSSFQSTDTQY
V gene: TRBV20-1; J gene: TRBJ2-3; D gene: -; clone size: few; CDR3 protein: SARQFLSTDTQY
V gene: TRBV23-1; J gene: TRBJ2-2; D gene: -; clone size: once; CDR3 protein: ASSQSKKQAHSYTGELF
V gene: TRBV29-1; J gene: TRBJ2-1; D gene: TRBD2; clone size: -; CDR3 protein: SVGSSGGHEQF
V gene: TRBV4-1; J gene: TRBJ2-2; D gene: -; clone size: few; CDR3 protein: ASSLGAHPNTGELF
V gene: TRBV20-1; J gene: TRBJ2-5; D gene: -; clone size: -; CDR3 protein: SAQDSNQETQY
V gene: TRBV4-1; J gene: TRBJ2-2; D gene: -; clone size: -; CDR3 protein: ASSQSEGTTGELF
V gene: TRBV7-3; J gene: TRBJ2-1; D gene: -; clone size: -; CDR3 protein: ASSFGDGSYNEQF
V gene: TRBV2; J gene: TRBJ2-2; D gene: -; clone size: -; CDR3 protein: ASSEVVGTGELF
V gene: TRBV6-1; J gene: TRBJ2-1; D gene: TRBD2; clone size: -; CDR3 protein: ASRSVSGTRFSEQF
V gene: TRBV15; J gene: TRBJ2-3; D gene: TRBD2; clone size: -; CDR3 protein: ATSREGLAGGTDTQY
V gene: TRBV7-2; J gene: TRBJ2-1; D gene: -; clone size: few; CDR3 protein: ASSPWQGNINEQF
V gene: TRBV7-9; J gene: TRBJ2-3; D gene: -; clone size: few; CDR3 protein: ASSLELARDTQY
V gene: TRBV20-1; J gene: TRBJ2-2; D gene: -; clone size: few; CDR3 protein: SARGTFPGELF
V gene: TRBV21-1; J gene: TRBJ2-2; D gene: -; clone size: few; CDR3 protein: ATKEIAGPKGVTGELF
V gene: TRBV11-2; J gene: TRBJ1-4; D gene: -; clone size: few; CDR3 protein: ASSSLQGGRGKLF
V gene: TRBV29-1; J gene: TRBJ2-5; D gene: TRBD1; clone size: -; CDR3 protein: SVTGGVIQETQY
V gene: TRBV20-1; J gene: TRBJ2-7; D gene: -; clone size: -; CDR3 protein: SARDGNTPYEQY